A single sample is the source of the 2 T cell receptor beta chains below, sequenced in a study of spatial heterogeneity in lung cancer. The time point was: sample taken at primary tumor resection. Without sorting, whole RNA was sequenced from tumor, nontumor lung or frozen PBMC. TCRdb reprocessed the 5' RACE reads with MiXCR, giving one entry per CDR3 protein. Among around 45,000 distinct CDR3 sequences listed, roughly 12% were seen once. The sequencing used PBMCs, collected at surgery. All receptors come from a female donor with early-stage non-small cell lung cancer.

This clonotype was seen a handful of times. V is TRBV5-1 and J is TRBJ2-3, with 8 bases lining up with TRBD1. Looked up from germline, CDR1 is SGHRS and CDR2 is YFSETQ. CDR3 length: 15 amino acids. Germline trimming cut 6 bases from V and 5 bases from J; bases unmatched to any gene: 11. CDR3 sequence: CASTPDRVYKDTQYF. For the CDR3, the DNA is TGCGCCAGCACCCCGGACAGGGTTTACAAAGATACGCAGTATTTT. Full variable domain (outside the CDR3, taken from reference TRBV5-1 and TRBJ2-3): KAGVTQTPRYLIKTRGQQVTLSCSPISGHRSVSWYQQTPGQGLQFLFEYFSETQRNKGNFPGRFSGRQFSNSRSEMNVSTLELGDSALYLCASTPDRVYKDTQYFGPGTRLTVL.

This clonotype was detected ten times or more. The V and J genes are TRBV5-1 and TRBJ2-3; no reliable D call. Trimming removed 1 base at V and 6 bases at J, with 3 bases between. Looked up from germline, CDR1 is SGHRS and CDR2 is YFSETQ. The CDR3 contains 11 residues. The CDR3 sequence: CASSLKDTQYF. The CDR3 region has the DNA TGCGCCAGCAGCTTGAAGGATACGCAGTATTTT.